This TCR beta chain was identified in a study of blood T cell repertoires in COVID-19. The data were produced by immunoSEQ multiplex PCR, yet TCRdb's version contains in-frame clones alone and is incomplete. Counted here are about 72,000 clones, 86% occurring once; the ten biggest clones make up roughly 8.8%. This CDR3 spans 15 amino acids. CDR1 and CDR2 from the germline V gene are GTSNPN and SVGIG (reference sequence). Trimming took 3 bases from V and 0 from J, leaving 13 bases between them. Sequencing input: peripheral blood. The sequence was collected from a man under 40 with acute or convalescent COVID-19. The V call is TRBV30, the J call TRBJ2-3; the D gene is possibly TRBD2 (6 bases). The CDR3 DNA reads as TGTGCCTGGAGGGGCTGGGGGGTAAGCACAGATACGCAGTATTTT. It yields the protein CAWRGWGVSTDTQYF. Full variable domain (remainder filled in from reference TRBV30 and TRBJ2-3): SQTIHQWPATLVQPVGSPLSLECTVEGTSNPNLYWYRQAAGRGLQLLFYSVGIGQISSEVPQNLSASRPQDRQFILSSKKLLLSDSGFYLCAWRGWGVSTDTQYFGPGTRLTVL.